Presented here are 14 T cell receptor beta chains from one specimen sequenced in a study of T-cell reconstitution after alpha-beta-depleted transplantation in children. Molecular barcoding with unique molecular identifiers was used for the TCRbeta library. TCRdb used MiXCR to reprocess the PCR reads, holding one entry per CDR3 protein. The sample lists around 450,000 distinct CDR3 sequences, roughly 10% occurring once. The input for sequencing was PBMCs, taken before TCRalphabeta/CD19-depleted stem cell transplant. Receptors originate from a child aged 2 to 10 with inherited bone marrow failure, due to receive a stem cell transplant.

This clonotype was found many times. The CDR3 DNA sequence: TGTGCCAGCAGCTTGGAACTAGCGGGGACCTACAATGAGCAGTTCTTC. Translating gives CASSLELAGTYNEQFF. The V call is TRBV5-4, the J call TRBJ2-1; TRBD2 matches 10 bases. V lost 0 bases, J lost 2 bases, and 2 bases stayed unmatched. The CDR3 consists of 16 residues. In germline, CDR1 is SGHNT, CDR2 YYREEE (reference sequence). Complete variable domain (other parts from reference TRBV5-4 and TRBJ2-1): ETGVTQSPTHLIKTRGQQVTLRCSSQSGHNTVSWYQQALGQGPQFIFQYYREEENGRGNFPPRFSGLQFPNYSSELNVNALELDDSALYLCASSLELAGTYNEQFFGPGTRLTVL.

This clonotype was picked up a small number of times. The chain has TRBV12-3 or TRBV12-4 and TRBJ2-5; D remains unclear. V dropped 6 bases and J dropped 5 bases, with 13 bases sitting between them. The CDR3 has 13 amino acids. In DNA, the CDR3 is TGTGCCAGCAGCCTTTTCAGTCCGGAGACCCAGTACTTC. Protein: CASSLFSPETQYF.

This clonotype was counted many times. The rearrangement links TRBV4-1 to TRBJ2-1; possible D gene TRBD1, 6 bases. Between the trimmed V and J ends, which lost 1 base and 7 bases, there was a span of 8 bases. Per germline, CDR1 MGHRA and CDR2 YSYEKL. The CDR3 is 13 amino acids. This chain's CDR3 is CASSQGGRNEQFF. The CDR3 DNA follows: TGCGCCAGCAGCCAAGGGGGGCGGAATGAGCAGTTCTTC.

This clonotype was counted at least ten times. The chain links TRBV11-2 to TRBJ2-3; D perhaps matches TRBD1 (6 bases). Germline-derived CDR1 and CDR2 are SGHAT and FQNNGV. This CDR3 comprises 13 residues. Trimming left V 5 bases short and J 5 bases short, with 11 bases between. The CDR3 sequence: CASSNWGQDTQYF. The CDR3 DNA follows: TGTGCCAGCAGCAACTGGGGGCAAGATACGCAGTATTTT.

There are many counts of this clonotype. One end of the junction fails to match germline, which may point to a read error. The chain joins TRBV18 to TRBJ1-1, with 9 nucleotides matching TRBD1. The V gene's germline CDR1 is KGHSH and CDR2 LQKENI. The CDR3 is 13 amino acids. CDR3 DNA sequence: TGTGCCAGCTCCCCCTCACCGGACAGGGGACAGAGCTTT. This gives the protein CASSPSPDRGQSF. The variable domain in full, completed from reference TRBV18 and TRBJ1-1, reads NAGVMQNPRHLVRRRGQEARLRCSPMKGHSHVYWYRQLPEEGLKFMVYLQKENIIDESGMPKERFSAEFPKEGPSILRIQQVVRGDSAAYFCASSPSPDRGQSFGQGTRLTVV.

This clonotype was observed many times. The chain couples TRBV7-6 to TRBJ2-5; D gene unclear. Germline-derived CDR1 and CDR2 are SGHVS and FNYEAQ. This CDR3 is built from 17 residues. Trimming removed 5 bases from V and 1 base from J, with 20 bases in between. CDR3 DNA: TGTGCCAGCAGCGCAACGAAAGTCGGTTATATCCAAGAGACCCAGTACTTC. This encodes CASSATKVGYIQETQYF. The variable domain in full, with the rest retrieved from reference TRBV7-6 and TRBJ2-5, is GAGVSQSPRYKVTKRGQDVALRCDPISGHVSLYWYRQALGQGPEFLTYFNYEAQQDKSGLPNDRFSAERPEGSISTLTIQRTEQRDSAMYRCASSATKVGYIQETQYFGPGTRLLVL.

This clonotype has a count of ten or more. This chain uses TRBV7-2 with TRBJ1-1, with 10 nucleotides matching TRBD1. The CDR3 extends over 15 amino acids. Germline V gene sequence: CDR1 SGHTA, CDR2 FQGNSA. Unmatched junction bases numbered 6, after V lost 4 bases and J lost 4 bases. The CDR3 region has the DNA TGTGCCAGCAGCTCCCAGACAGGGGGCGTCACTGAAGCTTTCTTT. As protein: CASSSQTGGVTEAFF.

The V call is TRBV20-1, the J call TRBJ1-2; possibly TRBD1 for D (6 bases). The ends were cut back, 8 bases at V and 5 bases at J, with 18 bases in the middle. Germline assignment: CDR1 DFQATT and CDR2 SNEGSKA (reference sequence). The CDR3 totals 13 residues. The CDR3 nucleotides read TGCAGTCCCAGAGTAACAGGGTGGTATGGCTACACCTTC. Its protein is CSPRVTGWYGYTF.

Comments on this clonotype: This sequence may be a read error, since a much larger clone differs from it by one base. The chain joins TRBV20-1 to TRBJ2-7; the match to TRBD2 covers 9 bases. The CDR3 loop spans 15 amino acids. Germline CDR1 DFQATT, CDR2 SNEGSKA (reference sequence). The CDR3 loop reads CSARAGSGSLYEQHF. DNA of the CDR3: TGCAGTGCTAGGGCCGGTAGCGGGAGTTTGTACGAGCAGCACTTC.

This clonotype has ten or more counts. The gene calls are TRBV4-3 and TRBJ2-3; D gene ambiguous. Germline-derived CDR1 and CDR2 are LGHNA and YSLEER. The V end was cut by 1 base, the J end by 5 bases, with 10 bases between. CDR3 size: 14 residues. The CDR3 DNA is TGCGCCAGCAGCCAAGTGGTAGCCGAAGATACGCAGTATTTT. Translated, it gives CASSQVVAEDTQYF.

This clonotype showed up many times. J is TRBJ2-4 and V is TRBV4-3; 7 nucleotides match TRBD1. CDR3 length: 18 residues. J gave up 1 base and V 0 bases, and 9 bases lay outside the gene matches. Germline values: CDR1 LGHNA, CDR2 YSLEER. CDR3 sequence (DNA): TGCGCCAGCAGCCAAGATATCGGGCAGGGGGACGCCAAAAACATTCAGTACTTC. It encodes CASSQDIGQGDAKNIQYF.

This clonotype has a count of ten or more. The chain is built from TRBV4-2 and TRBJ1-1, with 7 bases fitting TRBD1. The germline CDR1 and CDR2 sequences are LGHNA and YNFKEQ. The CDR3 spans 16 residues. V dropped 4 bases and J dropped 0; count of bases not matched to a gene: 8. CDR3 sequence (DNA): TGTGCCAGCAGCCCGGGGACAGAAATCATGAACACTGAAGCTTTCTTT. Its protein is CASSPGTEIMNTEAFF.

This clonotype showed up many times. This CDR3 reads CASSGGHSNQPQHF. CDR3 DNA sequence: TGTGCCAGCAGTGGGGGCCATAGCAATCAGCCCCAGCATTTT. This chain joins TRBV25-1 and TRBJ1-5; TRBD1 might be the D (5 bases). Looked up from germline, CDR1 is MGHDK and CDR2 is SYGVNS. The CDR3 is 14 amino acids. V lost 4 bases to trimming and J lost 0 bases, with 7 bases between them.

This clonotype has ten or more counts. In nucleotides, the CDR3 is TGTGCCAGCAGCTTCCCGGGGGGTAGCGGCCCATCCTACAATGAGCAGTTCTTC. Translating it yields CASSFPGGSGPSYNEQFF. This chain joins TRBV11-1 and TRBJ2-1, with TRBD2 matching over 7 bases. The V gene's germline CDR1 is SGHAT and CDR2 FQDESV (reference sequence). CDR3 length: 18 residues. V gave up 3 bases and J gave up 1 base; unmatched junction bases: 12.